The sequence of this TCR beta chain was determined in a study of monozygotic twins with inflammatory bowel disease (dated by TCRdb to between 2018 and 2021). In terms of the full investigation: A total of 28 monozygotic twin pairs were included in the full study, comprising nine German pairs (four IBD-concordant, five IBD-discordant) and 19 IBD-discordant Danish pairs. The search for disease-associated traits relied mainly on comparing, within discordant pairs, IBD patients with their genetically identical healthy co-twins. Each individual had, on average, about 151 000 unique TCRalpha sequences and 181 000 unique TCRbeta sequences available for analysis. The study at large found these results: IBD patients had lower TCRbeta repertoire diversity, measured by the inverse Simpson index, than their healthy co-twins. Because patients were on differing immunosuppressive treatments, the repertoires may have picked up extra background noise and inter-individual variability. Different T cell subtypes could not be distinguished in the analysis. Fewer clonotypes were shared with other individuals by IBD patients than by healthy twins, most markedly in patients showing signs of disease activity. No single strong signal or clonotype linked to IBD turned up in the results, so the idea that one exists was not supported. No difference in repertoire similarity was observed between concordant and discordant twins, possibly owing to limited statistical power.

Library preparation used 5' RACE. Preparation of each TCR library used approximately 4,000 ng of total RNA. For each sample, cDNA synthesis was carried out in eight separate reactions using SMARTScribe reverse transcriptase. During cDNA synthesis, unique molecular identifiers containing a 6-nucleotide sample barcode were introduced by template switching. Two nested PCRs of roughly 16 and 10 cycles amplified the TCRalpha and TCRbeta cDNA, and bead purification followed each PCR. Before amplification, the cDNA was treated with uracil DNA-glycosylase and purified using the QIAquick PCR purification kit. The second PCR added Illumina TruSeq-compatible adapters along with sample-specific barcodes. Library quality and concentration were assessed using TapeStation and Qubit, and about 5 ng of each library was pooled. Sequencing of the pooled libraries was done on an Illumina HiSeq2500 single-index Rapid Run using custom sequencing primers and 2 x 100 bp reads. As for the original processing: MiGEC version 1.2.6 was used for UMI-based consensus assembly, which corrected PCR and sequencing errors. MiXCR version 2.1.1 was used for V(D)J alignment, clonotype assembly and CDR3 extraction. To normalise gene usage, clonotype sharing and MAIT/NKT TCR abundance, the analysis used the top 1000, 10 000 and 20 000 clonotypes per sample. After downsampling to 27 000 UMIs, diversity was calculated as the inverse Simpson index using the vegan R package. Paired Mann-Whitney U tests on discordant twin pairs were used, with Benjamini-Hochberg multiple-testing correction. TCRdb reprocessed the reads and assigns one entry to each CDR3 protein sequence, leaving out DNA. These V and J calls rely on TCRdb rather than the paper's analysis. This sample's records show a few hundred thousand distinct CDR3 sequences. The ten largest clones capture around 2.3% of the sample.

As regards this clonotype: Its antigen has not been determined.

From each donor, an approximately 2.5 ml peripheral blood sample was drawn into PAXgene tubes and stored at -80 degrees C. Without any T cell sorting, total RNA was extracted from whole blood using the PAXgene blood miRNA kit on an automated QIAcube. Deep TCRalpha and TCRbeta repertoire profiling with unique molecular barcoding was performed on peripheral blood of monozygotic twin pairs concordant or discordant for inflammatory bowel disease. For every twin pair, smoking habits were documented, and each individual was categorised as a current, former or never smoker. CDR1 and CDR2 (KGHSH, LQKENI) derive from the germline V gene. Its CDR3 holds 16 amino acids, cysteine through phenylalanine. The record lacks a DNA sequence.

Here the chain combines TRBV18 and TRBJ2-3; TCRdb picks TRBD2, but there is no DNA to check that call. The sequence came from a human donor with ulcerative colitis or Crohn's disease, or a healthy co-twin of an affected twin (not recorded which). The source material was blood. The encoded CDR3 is CASSPPTSGGADTQYF.